This is a list of T cell receptor beta chains from one sample in a study of blood T cells in healthy people across ages. TCRdb recomputed calls from the 5' RACE reads with MiXCR, one row per CDR3 protein. The top ten hold approximately 17% of the sample, which has 550,000 to 700,000 distinct CDR3 sequences, 27% seen once. Sequencing was done on a sample of blood. These receptors originate from a woman aged 70-85 years in good health. The CDR3 runs from the conserved cysteine through the conserved F or W. Fields, in order: CDR3 protein, CDR3 DNA, J gene, D gene, clone size, V gene. A D gene is named only where the DNA matches it firmly. Only part of the rows carry a size: once, few, many, or a class if the clone is expanded.

CASTHWGGTEAFF TGTGCCAGCACCCATTGGGGCGGCACTGAAGCTTTCTTT TRBJ1-1 . . TRBV11-1
CASSPPAGTYEQYF TGTGCCAGCTCACCACCGGCTGGAACCTACGAGCAGTACTTC TRBJ2-7 . few TRBV18
CASSSGDEQFF TGTGCCAGCAGTTCGGGGGATGAGCAGTTCTTC TRBJ2-1 . . TRBV12-3/TRBV12-4
CSARVATTGEGSPLHF TGCAGTGCTAGAGTTGCCACGACGGGGGAGGGTTCACCCCTCCACTTT TRBJ1-6 . few TRBV20-1
CASSPLGSGNTIYF TGTGCCAGCAGCCCCCTAGGGTCTGGAAACACCATATATTTT TRBJ1-3 . many TRBV3-1
CASGLGPRGETQYF TGTGCTAGTGGTTTGGGACCAAGGGGAGAGACCCAGTACTTC TRBJ2-5 . few TRBV12-5
CSARPFSGGGYEQYF TGCAGTGCTAGACCCTTTAGCGGGGGGGGGTACGAGCAGTACTTC TRBJ2-7 TRBD2 . TRBV20-1
CAISDALGASYGYTF TGTGCCATCAGTGATGCCCTGGGGGCATCCTATGGCTACACCTTC TRBJ1-2 . . TRBV10-3
CSARDQGSPLHF TGCAGTGCTAGAGATCAGGGGTCACCCCTCCACTTT TRBJ1-6 . . TRBV20-1
CASSLSGGTGNTIYF TGTGCCAGCAGCTTAAGCGGGGGTACTGGAAACACCATATATTTT TRBJ1-3 . few TRBV7-9
CASSLVAVGTDSSYEQYF TGTGCCAGCAGCTTAGTGGCGGTTGGGACCGATAGCTCCTACGAGCAGTACTTC TRBJ2-7 . . TRBV7-9
CASSLGGEQYF TGTGCCAGCAGCTTAGGAGGGGAGCAGTACTTC TRBJ2-7 . many TRBV12-3/TRBV12-4
CASSPQGALGANVLTF TGTGCCAGCAGTCCGCAGGGGGCGCTTGGGGCCAACGTCCTGACTTTC TRBJ2-6 TRBD1 few TRBV12-3/TRBV12-4
CASGLRGRAEAFF TGTGCTAGTGGTTTGCGGGGGAGAGCTGAAGCTTTCTTT TRBJ1-1 . few TRBV12-5
CASSVEAGVGGYTF TGTGCCAGCAGCGTAGAAGCAGGTGTAGGAGGCTACACCTTC TRBJ1-2 . few TRBV9
CASSHLVTEQYF TGTGCCAGCAGCCACCTTGTTACCGAGCAGTACTTC TRBJ2-7 . . TRBV6-6
CATSRDMAPGNTIYF TGTGCCACCAGCAGAGATATGGCACCTGGAAACACCATATATTTT TRBJ1-3 . many TRBV15
CASGSGDEQFF TGTGCTAGTGGCTCCGGCGATGAGCAGTTCTTC TRBJ2-1 . few TRBV12-5
CASRSGKPVDGYTF TGTGCCAGCAGGTCCGGGAAACCGGTGGATGGCTACACCTTC TRBJ1-2 . . TRBV7-9
CSAPRRRQGYGYTF TGCAGTGCCCCGCGGCGTAGGCAGGGGTATGGCTACACCTTC TRBJ1-2 . few TRBV20-1
CASSLDRGLQETQYF TGTGCCAGCAGCTTAGACAGGGGGCTGCAAGAGACCCAGTACTTC TRBJ2-5 TRBD1 . TRBV7-9
CASSFSGGGQETQYF TGTGCCAGCAGCTTTAGCGGGGGGGGCCAAGAGACCCAGTACTTC TRBJ2-5 TRBD2 . TRBV9
CASSISGTEKETQYF TGTGCCAGCAGCATTTCCGGGACAGAGAAAGAGACCCAGTACTTC TRBJ2-5 TRBD1 few TRBV5-5
CSAGTWTSGADRWVGGWETQYF TGCAGTGCCGGAACCTGGACTAGCGGGGCAGACCGGTGGGTCGGAGGTTGGGAGACCCAGTACTTC TRBJ2-5 TRBD2 . TRBV20-1
CAWTPYRDTEAFF TGTGCCTGGACCCCATACAGGGACACTGAAGCTTTCTTT TRBJ1-1 . . TRBV30
CASSPLFVETQYF TGTGCCAGCAGTCCCTTATTTGTGGAGACCCAGTACTTC TRBJ2-5 . few TRBV6-5
CAGSYSGWESGYGYTF TGTGCCGGCAGTTACTCGGGCTGGGAGTCGGGCTATGGCTACACCTTC TRBJ1-2 . . TRBV6-5
CASPLGNIQYF TGTGCCAGCCCCTTGGGGAACATTCAGTACTTC TRBJ2-4 . . TRBV12-3/TRBV12-4
CASSQPARGEQYF TGTGCCAGCAGCCAGCCAGCCCGGGGCGAGCAGTACTTC TRBJ2-7 . . TRBV14
CSARDPGLGGYTF TGCAGTGCTAGAGATCCAGGACTGGGGGGCTACACCTTC TRBJ1-2 . . TRBV20-1
CASSPPGSHEQYF TGTGCTAGCAGCCCACCGGGGTCCCACGAGCAGTACTTC TRBJ2-7 . few TRBV7-7
CASSLISRNAGELFF TGCGCCAGCAGCTTGATTAGCCGTAACGCCGGGGAGCTGTTTTTT TRBJ2-2 . . TRBV5-1
CSVGGSNAPAQYF TGCAGCGTTGGAGGGAGCAACGCACCAGCGCAGTATTTT TRBJ2-3 . few TRBV29-1
CASSLSQGSEQFF TGTGCCAGCAGCTTATCCCAGGGCTCTGAGCAGTTCTTC TRBJ2-1 . few TRBV11-2
CASSDGEAKNIQYF TGTGCCAGCAGTGATGGGGAGGCCAAAAACATTCAGTACTTC TRBJ2-4 . few TRBV11-2
CASSLGFGGAGLETQYF TGTGCCAGCAGCTTAGGGTTTGGCGGGGCTGGGCTAGAGACCCAGTACTTC TRBJ2-5 . . TRBV11-2
CASSFGAGWGGYTF TGTGCCAGCAGCTTTGGCGCGGGGTGGGGTGGCTACACCTTC TRBJ1-2 . . TRBV7-2
CASSQVETSHEQYF TGTGCCAGCAGCCAAGTGGAGACATCACACGAGCAGTACTTC TRBJ2-7 . few TRBV4-2
CSASLGGANEKLFF TGCAGTGCCAGTCTCGGTGGAGCTAATGAAAAACTGTTTTTT TRBJ1-4 . . TRBV20-1
CASSKNRRYNEQFF TGTGCCAGCAGTAAAAACCGCCGATACAATGAGCAGTTCTTC TRBJ2-1 . . TRBV28
CSARKSSGASNQPQHF TGCAGTGCTAGAAAGTCGTCAGGGGCAAGCAATCAGCCCCAGCATTTT TRBJ1-5 . . TRBV20-1
CASSLNRDYLFF TGTGCCAGCAGCTTAAACCGGGACTACCTGTTCTTC TRBJ2-1 TRBD2 . TRBV7-2
CASSLEVGGQPQHF TGTGCCAGCAGCTTAGAGGTAGGGGGCCAGCCCCAGCATTTT TRBJ1-5 TRBD1 . TRBV7-8
CSARGLAGDETQYF TGCAGTGCTAGGGGACTAGCCGGTGATGAGACCCAGTACTTC TRBJ2-5 TRBD2 . TRBV20-1